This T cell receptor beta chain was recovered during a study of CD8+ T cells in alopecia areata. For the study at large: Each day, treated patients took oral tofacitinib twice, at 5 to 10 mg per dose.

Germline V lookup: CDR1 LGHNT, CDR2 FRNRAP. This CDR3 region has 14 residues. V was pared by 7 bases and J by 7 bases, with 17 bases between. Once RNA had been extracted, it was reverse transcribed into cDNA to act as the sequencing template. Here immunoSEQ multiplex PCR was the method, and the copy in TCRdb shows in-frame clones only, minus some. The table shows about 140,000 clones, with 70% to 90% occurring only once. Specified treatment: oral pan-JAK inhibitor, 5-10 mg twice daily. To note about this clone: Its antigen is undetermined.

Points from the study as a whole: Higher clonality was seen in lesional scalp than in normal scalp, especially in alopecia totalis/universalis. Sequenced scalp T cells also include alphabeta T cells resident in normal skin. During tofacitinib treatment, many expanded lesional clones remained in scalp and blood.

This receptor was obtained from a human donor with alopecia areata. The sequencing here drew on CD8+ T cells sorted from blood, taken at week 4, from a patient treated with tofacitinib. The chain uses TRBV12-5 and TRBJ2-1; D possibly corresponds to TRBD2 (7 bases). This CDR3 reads CASVAGAKLNEQFF. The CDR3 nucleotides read TGTGCTAGTGTTGCGGGGGCAAAGTTGAATGAGCAGTTCTTC.